Below, 32 T cell receptor beta chains from the same sample are listed, as sequenced in a study of control samples from healthy donors and cancer patients. The repertoire was sequenced with immunoSEQ multiplex PCR; TCRdb's copy has only in-frame clones and lacks some. The table has about 92,000 clones, roughly 78% seen once; the top ten hold approximately 9.8%. The sequenced sample was blood. Receptor source: a woman in her sixties or seventies in good health.

This clone was counted a single time. This rearrangement joins TRBV9 to TRBJ2-1; D is unclear. Trimming pared 3 bases from V and 5 bases from J, leaving 18 bases between. The CDR3 runs to 16 residues. Germline V gives CDR1 SGDLS, CDR2 YYNGEE. The CDR3 sequence: CASSAHQARGHNEQFF. The DNA for the CDR3 is TGTGCCAGCAGCGCCCACCAGGCCCGAGGACACAATGAGCAGTTCTTC. The complete variable domain, with remaining parts taken from reference TRBV9 and TRBJ2-1, reads DSGVTQTPKHLITATGQRVTLRCSPRSGDLSVYWYQQSLDQGLQFLIQYYNGEERAKGNILERFSAQQFPDLHSELNLSSLELGDSALYFCASSAHQARGHNEQFFGPGTRLTVL.

The chain employs TRBV4-3 and TRBJ1-6; 8 bases are shared with TRBD1. The CDR3 contains 16 residues. CDR1 is LGHNA and CDR2 is YSLEER in the germline V gene. Trimming removed 0 bases from V and 8 bases from J; junction bases left unmatched: 6. As DNA, the CDR3 is TGCGCCAGCAGCCAAGATAGTCAGGGGGCTTATTCACCCCTCCACTTT. Translating it yields CASSQDSQGAYSPLHF.

This clone showed up just a few times. The rearrangement links TRBV6-2 or TRBV6-3 to TRBJ2-7; 9 nucleotides align to TRBD1. The CDR3 totals 14 residues. V was clipped by 2 bases and J by 7 bases; unmatched bases: 6. CDR1 MNHEY and CDR2 SVGEGT come from the germline V gene. The CDR3: CASSYGGTGQEQYF. CDR3 sequence (DNA): TGTGCCAGCAGTTACGGGGGGACAGGGCAGGAGCAGTACTTC.

This clone was recorded only once. This chain connects TRBV20-1 to TRBJ2-7, with D hard to call. Trimming left V 0 bases short and J 13 bases short, with 13 bases between. Germline V lookup: CDR1 DFQATT, CDR2 SNEGSKA (reference sequence). CDR3 length equals 11 residues. CDR3 sequence reads: CSARDDVSLYF. Here the CDR3 DNA reads TGCAGTGCTAGAGATGACGTAAGCCTATACTTC.

The genes are TRBV3-1 (or the pseudogene TRBV3-2) and TRBJ2-3, with TRBD2 identical over 7 bases. There are 14 residues in the CDR3. The germline V gene has CDR1 LGHDT and CDR2 YNNKEL (reference sequence). The V gene end was trimmed by 3 bases and the J gene end by 3 bases; junction bases not matched to a gene: 3. CDR3 sequence: CASSHLGRTDTQYF. CDR3 nucleotides: TGTGCCAGCAGCCATCTCGGGAGGACAGATACGCAGTATTTT.

There are a few counts of this clone. The chain combines TRBV11-2 with TRBJ2-1; perhaps TRBD2 as D (5 bases). V gave up 5 bases and J gave up 3 bases, with 11 bases separating them. Germline lookup yields CDR1 SGHAT and CDR2 FQNNGV. CDR3 length equals 14 residues. In nucleotides, the CDR3 is TGTGCCAGCAGCCGGGGTTCTATCTACAATGAGCAGTTCTTC. Its translation: CASSRGSIYNEQFF.

Concerning this clone itself: The junction does not match germline at one end; this may be a read error. The genes are TRBV7-6 and TRBJ2-1; 7 positions match TRBD2. Germline V CDR1 and CDR2: SGHVS, FNYEAQ. The CDR3 is made up of 12 amino acids. For the CDR3, the DNA is TGTGCCAGCAGCGTAGCGGGCCATGAGCAGTTCTTC. This codes for CASSVAGHEQFF.

This clone is categorized as medium-sized. This chain links TRBV10-2 with TRBJ1-2; D gene unclear. CDR3 length: 14 amino acids. Germline V gives CDR1 WSHSY, CDR2 SAAADI. The V end was cut by 0 bases, the J end by 8 bases, with 13 bases between. CDR3 bases: TGCGCCAGCAGTGAGTCGACGGATATCGAGGGCTACACCTTC. Residues: CASSESTDIEGYTF.

This rearrangement joins TRBV5-1 to TRBJ2-3; D is unclear. Germline CDR1 is SGHRS and CDR2 is YFSETQ. V lost 4 bases and J lost 1, with 7 bases in between. The CDR3 consists of 13 residues. The CDR3 here is CASSRQRTDTQYF. The CDR3 region has the DNA TGCGCCAGCAGCCGACAACGCACAGATACGCAGTATTTT.

The rearrangement uses TRBV6-5 and TRBJ1-5; TRBD1 aligns across 7 bases. Per germline, CDR1 MNHEY and CDR2 SVGAGI. This CDR3 comprises 14 residues. Losses at the gene ends were 4 bases for V and 9 bases for J; bases not matched to a gene: 9. CDR3 sequence reads: CASSSRTGLSPQHF. CDR3 nucleotide sequence: TGTGCCAGCAGTTCCCGGACAGGTCTGTCGCCCCAGCATTTT.

The genes are TRBV24-1 and TRBJ1-2; D not resolved. The CDR3 totals 14 residues. The V gene's germline CDR1 is KGHDR and CDR2 SFDVKD. V lost 0 bases to trimming and J lost 4 bases, with 8 bases between them. CDR3: CATSDLSYPYGYTF. CDR3 nucleotide sequence: TGTGCCACCAGTGATTTGAGTTACCCCTATGGCTACACCTTC.

The chain recombines TRBV29-1 with TRBJ1-1; 10 bases align to TRBD1. With 4 bases clipped from V and 1 base from J, the junction kept 9 bases outside the gene matches. The CDR3 sequence is 16 residues long. Germline V lookup: CDR1 SQVTM, CDR2 ANQGSEA. CDR3 coding DNA: TGCAGCGTTGTAGGGGGACAGGGGCGAAAGAACACTGAAGCTTTCTTT. Amino acids: CSVVGGQGRKNTEAFF.

The V and J genes are TRBV28 and TRBJ2-3; TRBD1 might be the D (5 bases). The germline gives CDR1 MDHEN, CDR2 SYDVKM. The CDR3 is 16 amino acids. The ends were cut back, 6 bases at V and 2 bases at J, with 18 bases in the middle. The CDR3 DNA is TGTGCCAGCAGCACTCAAAAACCGACAGACACAGATACGCAGTATTTT. It encodes CASSTQKPTDTDTQYF.

A note on this clone: Other DNA sequences in this sample translate to the same CDR3. The chain carries TRBV7-9 and TRBJ2-3; perhaps TRBD2 as D (5 bases). This CDR3 is built from 13 residues. Germline loops: CDR1 SEHNR, CDR2 FQNEAQ (reference sequence). Trimming cost V 5 bases and J 0 bases, with 6 bases left between them. The CDR3 bases are TGTGCCAGCAGCCGGACTAGCACAGATACGCAGTATTTT. Translated, it gives CASSRTSTDTQYF.

The CDR3 loop reads CASSLSGDTYNEQFF. The DNA of the CDR3 is TGCGCCAGCAGCTTGTCCGGGGACACCTACAATGAGCAGTTCTTC. The rearrangement joins TRBV5-1 to TRBJ2-1, with a weak D call TRBD1 (6 bases). The germline gives CDR1 SGHRS, CDR2 YFSETQ. Trimming cost V 1 base and J 2 bases, with 10 bases left between them. This CDR3 comprises 15 residues.

Turning to this clone: Other DNA sequences in this sample translate to the same CDR3. The V and J genes are TRBV5-4 and TRBJ2-2; unclear D gene. V lost 3 bases, J lost 4 bases, and 7 bases lay in between. The CDR3 is 13 amino acids. The germline CDR1 and CDR2 sequences are SGHNT and YYREEE (reference sequence). CDR3 sequence: CASSSGSTGELFF. The DNA of the CDR3 is TGTGCCAGCAGCTCTGGATCCACCGGGGAGCTGTTTTTT.

The chain is built from TRBV7-9 and TRBJ2-7; D not resolved. The CDR3 is made up of 13 amino acids. CDR1 and CDR2 from the germline V gene are SEHNR and FQNEAQ (reference sequence). V lost 5 bases to trimming and J lost 6 bases, with 14 bases between them. The CDR3 loop reads CASSPASVGEQYF. The CDR3 DNA is TGTGCCAGCAGCCCAGCCTCAGTCGGCGAGCAGTACTTC.

The CDR3 protein is CASSQIPAGVPQYF. The CDR3 DNA reads TGCGCCAGCAGCCAGATACCCGCTGGGGTTCCGCAGTATTTT. V gene TRBV4-1 combines with J gene TRBJ2-3; D unresolved. The V end lost 3 bases, the J end lost 10 bases, and 17 bases lay between the germline ends. The CDR3 contains 14 residues. Germline V gives CDR1 MGHRA, CDR2 YSYEKL.

A single count supports this clone. The chain has TRBV4-2 and TRBJ2-2; no clear D gene. V was clipped by 1 base and J by 6 bases, with 0 bases between them. Germline assignment: CDR1 LGHNA and CDR2 YNFKEQ. This CDR3 comprises 11 residues. CDR3 loop: CASSQAGELFF. In DNA, the CDR3 is TGTGCCAGCAGCCAAGCCGGGGAGCTGTTTTTT.

The chain has TRBV5-1 and TRBJ2-1; D is perhaps TRBD2 (6 bases). This CDR3 is 18 amino acids long. The V end lost 4 bases, the J end lost 10 bases, and 30 bases lay between the germline ends. Germline V gene lookup returns CDR1 SGHRS and CDR2 YFSETQ. CDR3 loop: CASSLLRPLADLDFEQFF. CDR3 DNA sequence: TGCGCCAGCAGCCTACTACGACCACTAGCCGACCTTGATTTCGAGCAGTTCTTC.

This clone was recorded a few times. V gene TRBV18 combines with J gene TRBJ2-1; 10 bases are shared with TRBD2. The CDR3 has 17 amino acids. Per the germline V gene, CDR1 is KGHSH and CDR2 is LQKENI. The V and J ends lost 1 base and 7 bases, in that order; junction bases with no gene match: 10. The CDR3 nucleotides read TGTGCCAGCTCACCACAAAGCGGGGGGGCCTTTTTAAATGAGCAGTTCTTC. Protein product: CASSPQSGGAFLNEQFF.

The chain is built from TRBV5-6 and TRBJ1-2; D perhaps matches TRBD1 (6 bases). The CDR3 consists of 16 residues. Germline V gene sequence: CDR1 SGHDT, CDR2 YYEEEE. V shed 4 bases and J shed 1 base, with 17 bases lying between them. The CDR3 here is CASSLTGQFNNYGYTF. For the CDR3, the DNA is TGTGCCAGCAGCCTGACAGGACAGTTTAATAACTATGGCTACACCTTC.

The chain has TRBV5-1 and TRBJ2-5, with a possible D match to TRBD2 (7 bases). V gave up 0 bases and J gave up 1 base, with 13 bases separating them. In germline, CDR1 is SGHRS, CDR2 YFSETQ. This CDR3 has 16 residues. The CDR3 loop is CASSLVAGAPQETQYF. The CDR3, as DNA: TGCGCCAGCAGCTTGGTGGCGGGGGCTCCCCAAGAGACCCAGTACTTC.

The V call is TRBV6-5, the J call TRBJ1-5; tentatively, D is TRBD1 (6 bases). Trimming removed 8 bases at V and 0 bases at J, with 11 bases between. Germline V gives CDR1 MNHEY, CDR2 SVGAGI. The CDR3 has 14 residues. CDR3 in DNA: TGTGCCAGCCTCCCAGGGGCTAGCAATCAGCCCCAGCATTTT. This translates into CASLPGASNQPQHF.

V gene TRBV5-1 combines with J gene TRBJ2-1; weak D call: TRBD2 (6 bases). CDR3 size: 13 residues. Between the trimmed V and J ends, which lost 0 bases and 8 bases, there was a span of 9 bases. Germline-derived CDR1 and CDR2 are SGHRS and YFSETQ. The CDR3 DNA is TGCGCCAGCAGCTTGGCCCCGGGGGATGAGCAGTTCTTC. Amino acids: CASSLAPGDEQFF. The whole variable domain, remainder taken from reference TRBV5-1 and TRBJ2-1, is KAGVTQTPRYLIKTRGQQVTLSCSPISGHRSVSWYQQTPGQGLQFLFEYFSETQRNKGNFPGRFSGRQFSNSRSEMNVSTLELGDSALYLCASSLAPGDEQFFGPGTRLTVL.

This clone occurred a few times. The chain links TRBV7-9 to TRBJ1-1, with TRBD1 matching 7 bases. From germline, CDR1 is SEHNR and CDR2 FQNEAQ (reference sequence). J was trimmed by 4 bases and V by 5 bases; bases with no gene match: 7. The CDR3 consists of 14 residues. As DNA, the CDR3 is TGTGCCAGCAGCCCAAGACAGGGAAGCACTGAAGCTTTCTTT. It specifies CASSPRQGSTEAFF.

The chain carries TRBV14 and TRBJ1-6, with 7 bases fitting TRBD1. The J segment lost 6 bases and the V segment lost 4 bases, leaving 0 bases of the junction unmatched. The CDR3 contains 13 residues. The germline CDR1 and CDR2 sequences are SGHDN and FVKESK. The CDR3 coding sequence is TGTGCCAGCAGCCGACAGGGTAATTCACCCCTCCACTTT. Protein sequence: CASSRQGNSPLHF.

This chain links TRBV10-3 with TRBJ2-3, with D possibly matching TRBD2 (6 bases). Trimming removed 4 bases from V and 3 bases from J, with 8 bases in between. Germline V gene lookup returns CDR1 ENHRY and CDR2 SYGVKD. The CDR3 loop spans 13 amino acids. The chain's CDR3 is CAISGDSTDTQYF. CDR3 DNA: TGTGCCATCAGTGGGGACTCGACAGATACGCAGTATTTT.

The gene calls are TRBV3-1 (or the pseudogene TRBV3-2) and TRBJ2-2; 8 nucleotides match TRBD2. CDR1 is LGHDT and CDR2 is YNNKEL in the germline V gene (reference sequence). The CDR3 covers 17 residues. V was clipped by 2 bases and J by 4 bases; unmatched bases: 9. In nucleotides, the CDR3 is TGTGCCAGCAGCCAAAGGCACGGGGGGGCCTTCACCGGGGAGCTGTTTTTT. Amino acids: CASSQRHGGAFTGELFF.

With respect to this clone: A read error may produce the germline difference seen at one junction end. The chain combines TRBV7-7 with TRBJ1-1; D remains unclear. The CDR3 consists of 13 residues. Germline V gene lookup returns CDR1 SSHAT and CDR2 FNYEAQ (reference sequence). The CDR3 DNA is TGTGCTAGCAGCTTTCGAAGAAACACTGAAGCTTTCTTT. Amino acids: CASSFRRNTEAFF.

V gene TRBV28 combines with J gene TRBJ1-5; D remains ambiguous. Germline lookup yields CDR1 MDHEN and CDR2 SYDVKM. Trimming left V 6 bases short and J 0 bases short, with 6 bases between. CDR3 size: 13 residues. The CDR3 DNA is TGTGCCAGCAGGCGGGGTAGCAATCAGCCCCAGCATTTT. It specifies CASRRGSNQPQHF. The complete variable domain, with remaining parts taken from reference TRBV28 and TRBJ1-5, reads DVKVTQSSRYLVKRTGEKVFLECVQDMDHENMFWYRQDPGLGLRLIYFSYDVKMKEKGDIPEGYSVSREKKERFSLILESASTNQTSMYLCASRRGSNQPQHFGDGTRLSIL.

This sequence joins TRBV28 and TRBJ2-1; 12 nucleotides match TRBD2. This CDR3 is built from 16 residues. In germline, CDR1 is MDHEN, CDR2 SYDVKM. V lost 5 bases and J lost 1; bases outside the gene matches: 3. CDR3 sequence: CASSLTSGSSYNEQFF. CDR3 DNA: TGTGCCAGCAGTCTGACTAGCGGGAGTTCCTACAATGAGCAGTTCTTC.